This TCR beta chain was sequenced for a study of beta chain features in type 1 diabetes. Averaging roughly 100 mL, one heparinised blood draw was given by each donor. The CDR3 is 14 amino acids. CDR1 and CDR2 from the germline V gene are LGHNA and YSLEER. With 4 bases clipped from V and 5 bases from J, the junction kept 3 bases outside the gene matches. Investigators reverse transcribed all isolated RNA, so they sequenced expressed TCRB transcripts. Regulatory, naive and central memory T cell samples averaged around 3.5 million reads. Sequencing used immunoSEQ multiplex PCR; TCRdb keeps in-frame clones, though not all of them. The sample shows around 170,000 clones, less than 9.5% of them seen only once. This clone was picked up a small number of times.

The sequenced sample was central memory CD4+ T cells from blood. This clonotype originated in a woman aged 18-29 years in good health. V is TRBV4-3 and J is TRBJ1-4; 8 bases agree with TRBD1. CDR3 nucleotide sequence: TGCGCCAGCAGCCGGACAGGGCTGAATGAAAAACTGTTTTTT. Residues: CASSRTGLNEKLFF.